These 4 T cell receptor beta chains came from one sample sequenced in a study of CD8+ T cells in alopecia areata. RNA extraction was followed by reverse transcription into cDNA, which acted as the sequencing template. The data were produced by immunoSEQ multiplex PCR, yet TCRdb's version contains in-frame clones alone and is incomplete. The repertoire holds fewer than 100,000 clones, with under 70% as singletons. Treatment described: oral pan-JAK inhibitor, 5-10 mg twice daily. Material: CD8+ T cells sorted from blood, obtained at week 4, from a patient treated with tofacitinib. Receptors were obtained from a human donor with alopecia areata.

Worth noting for this clone: Other DNA sequences in this sample translate to the same CDR3. The chain employs TRBV5-6 and TRBJ2-5; 12 bases agree with TRBD2. This CDR3 is built from 16 residues. Germline CDR1 SGHDT, CDR2 YYEEEE. J lost 2 bases, V lost 0 bases, and 2 bases had no gene match. CDR3 protein: CASSLGTSGKQETQYF. The CDR3, as DNA: TGTGCCAGCAGCTTGGGGACTAGCGGGAAGCAAGAGACCCAGTACTTC.

The J gene is TRBJ2-7, the V gene TRBV5-6; D not certain. CDR3 length: 12 residues. CDR1 and CDR2 (germline): SGHDT, YYEEEE. Deletions cut 1 base from V and 4 bases from J, with 6 bases between. The CDR3 is CASSLWGYEQYF. The CDR3 nucleotides read TGTGCCAGCAGCTTGTGGGGATACGAGCAGTACTTC.

The chain employs TRBV2 and TRBJ2-3, with 8 bases matching TRBD2. The germline V gene has CDR1 SNHLY and CDR2 FYNNEI. The CDR3 loop spans 14 amino acids. The ends lost 6 bases at V and 4 bases at J; junction bases unmatched: 6. The CDR3 protein is CASSRSGSADTQYF. CDR3 DNA sequence: TGTGCCAGCAGCCGAAGCGGGAGCGCAGATACGCAGTATTTT.

The gene calls are TRBV30 and TRBJ2-7; tentatively, D is TRBD2 (6 bases). The CDR3 length is 14 residues. CDR1 is GTSNPN and CDR2 is SVGIG in the germline V gene (reference sequence). V was cut by 8 bases and J by 3 bases, with 20 bases left in between. The CDR3 coding sequence is TGTGCCGGTTCCTTCGGGCGGGACCTCTACGAGCAGTACTTC. This sequence encodes CAGSFGRDLYEQYF.